Described below is a single TCR beta chain sequence and its context. Antigen: not known. The CDR3 totals 16 residues. Germline V gene lookup returns CDR1 SGHRS and CDR2 YFSETQ. The V gene lost 0 bases and the J gene lost 1 base, with 11 bases spanning the gap. Sequence data for DNA of cultured CD4+ T cells were generated by the Oncomine TCR Beta short-read assay. Using its own MiXCR run on the PCR reads, TCRdb lists one record per CDR3 protein. The sample records around 19,000 distinct CDR3 sequences, around 28% being singletons. This sample's treatment: roughly 10-day PBMC culture with coronavirus spike peptide pools or control peptides (ViraFEST assay). The sample belongs to a study of vaccination and CD4 T cells after COVID-19. Across the whole study: Post-COVID draws came a median approximately 100 days after diagnosis (range 35 to 161). Blood was drawn a median around 74 days post second dose, range 14 to 241.

Overall study findings and caveats: A nonsignificant rise from approximately 21 to 40 was seen in the median number of SARS-CoV-2-reactive clonotypes.

The sequence was obtained from a human donor with COVID-19. This chain uses TRBV5-1 with TRBJ2-1; no clear D gene. The sequenced sample was cultured CD4+ T cells from blood. Written as DNA, the CDR3 is TGCGCCAGCAGCTTGGGCAGCACTGGATCCTACAATGAGCAGTTCTTC. Translated, it gives CASSLGSTGSYNEQFF.